This T cell receptor (beta chain) was recovered during a study of CD8+CD57+ T cells in acquired aplastic anemia. Whole-study findings and limits: Overlapping CD8+ CDR3 repertoires of patients and controls contained around 31 shared sequences.

This clonotype was seen at least ten times. Its target is not known. The ends lost 0 bases at V and 3 bases at J; junction bases unmatched: 7. CDR3 length: 17 residues. Per germline, CDR1 SGHNT and CDR2 YYREEE (reference sequence). Patients selected for sequencing had displayed CD8+CD57+ cell expansion by flow cytometry. CDR3 and TCR beta VDJ profiling relied on genomic DNA as the template. TCRdb itself ran the reads through MiXCR, one entry per CDR3 protein. Among approximately 300,000 distinct CDR3 sequences listed, roughly 53% were seen once. The origin of this receptor is a human donor with aplastic anemia. The specimen sequenced was sorted CD4+, CD8+, or CD8+CD57+ T cells (not recorded which) from PBMCs. The chain recombines TRBV5-4 with TRBJ2-3; 10 nucleotides line up with TRBD2. CDR3 bases: TGTGCCAGCAGCTTGGGGCCGGCTAGCGGGAGAACAGATACGCAGTATTTT. It is translated as CASSLGPASGRTDTQYF.